Below are 21 T cell receptor beta chains sequenced from a single sample in a study of T-cell memory formation after mild COVID-19. Using its own MiXCR run on the 5' RACE reads, TCRdb lists one record per CDR3 protein. The table lists 300,000 to 400,000 distinct CDR3 sequences, roughly 13% of them singletons. Sequenced input: PBMCs or a T cell subset sorted from them (not recorded which). Source of these receptors: a young man who had mild COVID-19 (a few samples of this study predate the infection). Cell type and time point are not known.

The gene calls are TRBV10-3 and TRBJ1-4, with TRBD1 identical over 8 bases. From germline, CDR1 is ENHRY and CDR2 SYGVKD. This CDR3 has 14 amino acids. V shed 10 bases and J 7 bases; nucleotides not matched to a gene: 11. The CDR3 region is CATDPTGVTEKLFF. Written as DNA, the CDR3 is TGTGCCACCGACCCGACAGGGGTGACTGAAAAACTGTTTTTT.

The chain is built from TRBV20-1 and TRBJ1-2, with D possibly TRBD1 on 5 matching bases. Trimming took off 1 base at V and 8 bases at J, with 14 bases between the two ends. Germline CDR1 is DFQATT and CDR2 is SNEGSKA (reference sequence). The CDR3 length is 13 residues. The CDR3 sequence: CSARAGSVEGYTF. The DNA for the CDR3 is TGCAGTGCTAGAGCAGGGTCAGTGGAAGGCTACACCTTC.

This clonotype was recorded at least ten times. The DNA for the CDR3 is TGTGCCAGCAGCCAACTAGCGGGAACCACAGATACGCAGTATTTT. Amino acids: CASSQLAGTTDTQYF. The genes are TRBV7-2 and TRBJ2-3; 10 bases are a match to TRBD2. Germline V CDR1 and CDR2: SGHTA, FQGNSA. The CDR3 sequence is 15 residues long. V dropped 5 bases and J dropped 2; count of bases not matched to a gene: 4.

The V gene is TRBV7-9, the J gene TRBJ2-1; weak D call: TRBD1 (5 bases). CDR3 length: 13 amino acids. Trimming cost V 7 bases and J 7 bases, with 14 bases left between them. Per the germline V gene, CDR1 is SEHNR and CDR2 is FQNEAQ (reference sequence). DNA of the CDR3: TGTGCCAGCACCGTACAGGCTTGGAATGAGCAGTTCTTC. It codes for CASTVQAWNEQFF.

This clonotype was counted a few times. The chain is built from TRBV4-1 and TRBJ2-5, with 13 positions matching TRBD2. The trim removed 1 base at V and 4 bases at J, leaving 3 bases unmatched. CDR3 length: 16 amino acids. In germline, CDR1 is MGHRA, CDR2 YSYEKL. The CDR3 loop is CASSQGLAGGPETQYF. The CDR3 region has the DNA TGCGCCAGCAGCCAAGGACTAGCGGGGGGCCCAGAGACCCAGTACTTC.

The chain has TRBV7-2 and TRBJ2-2, with 11 bases identical to TRBD2. The ends lost 2 bases at V and 3 bases at J; junction bases unmatched: 8. The CDR3 sequence is 18 residues long. Germline V gene lookup returns CDR1 SGHTA and CDR2 FQGNSA. CDR3 DNA: TGTGCCAGCAGCTTAATGGGACTAGCGGCCCACGACACCGGGGAGCTGTTTTTT. Translating it yields CASSLMGLAAHDTGELFF.

The chain uses TRBV6-5 and TRBJ2-7, with D tentatively TRBD1 or TRBD2 (5 bases each). CDR3 size: 15 residues. Per germline, CDR1 MNHEY and CDR2 SVGAGI. V gave up 0 bases and J gave up 2 bases, with 11 bases separating them. As DNA, the CDR3 is TGTGCCAGCAGTTACTCGAGGCAGGGAGCCTACGAGCAGTACGTC. Translated: CASSYSRQGAYEQYV.

DNA for the CDR3: TGTGCCAGCAACTCGGGACAGGGAACCACCGGGGAGCTGTTTTTT. It codes for CASNSGQGTTGELFF. The chain has TRBV7-3 and TRBJ2-2; 9 positions match TRBD1. The CDR3 is made up of 15 amino acids. Germline V lookup: CDR1 SGHTA, CDR2 FQGTGA. The trim removed 7 bases at V and 4 bases at J, leaving 7 bases unmatched.

This clonotype was picked up a small number of times. V is TRBV12-3 or TRBV12-4 and J is TRBJ2-2; D may match TRBD1 or TRBD2 (6 bases each). The CDR3 runs to 15 residues. The germline V and J ends were trimmed by 5 bases and 0 bases, with 10 bases remaining between them. CDR3 nucleotides: TGTGCCAGCAGTGCGGGACACACGAACACCGGGGAGCTGTTTTTT. Its translation: CASSAGHTNTGELFF.

The table lists this clonotype with a few counts. Here the CDR3 reads CATAQDNSPLHF. The CDR3 region has the DNA TGTGCCACCGCTCAAGATAATTCACCCCTCCACTTT. V usage is TRBV2 and J usage is TRBJ1-6; D uncertain. V was shortened by 10 bases and J by 5 bases, with 9 bases between the two germline ends. The CDR3 is 12 residues long. CDR1 and CDR2 (germline): SNHLY, FYNNEI.

This clonotype was seen ten or more times. The V call is TRBV4-1, the J call TRBJ1-1; no reliable D call. This CDR3 region has 16 residues. Germline CDR1 and CDR2: MGHRA and YSYEKL. V lost 5 bases and J 1 base, leaving 17 bases between the germline ends. The CDR3 here is CASSSRTGQQNTEAFF. CDR3 coding DNA: TGCGCCAGCAGCAGCAGGACTGGGCAGCAGAACACTGAAGCTTTCTTT.

This clonotype was seen only a few times. The V gene is TRBV7-9, the J gene TRBJ2-2; 10 nucleotides agree with TRBD1. This CDR3 has 18 amino acids. The V gene end was trimmed by 5 bases and the J gene end by 0 bases; junction bases not matched to a gene: 9. CDR1 and CDR2 from the germline V gene are SEHNR and FQNEAQ (reference sequence). The CDR3 DNA reads as TGTGCCAGCAGCCCGATTCCGGGACAGGGGACGAACACCGGGGAGCTGTTTTTT. Translated, it gives CASSPIPGQGTNTGELFF. The full variable domain, rest sourced from reference TRBV7-9 and TRBJ2-2, is DTGVSQNPRHKITKRGQNVTFRCDPISEHNRLYWYRQTLGQGPEFLTYFQNEAQLEKSRLLSDRFSAERPKGSFSTLEIQRTEQGDSAMYLCASSPIPGQGTNTGELFFGEGSRLTVL.

The chain employs TRBV20-1 and TRBJ1-5, with D unclear. This CDR3 has 12 amino acids. The V end lost 4 bases, the J end lost 5 bases, and 9 bases lay between the germline ends. CDR1 is DFQATT and CDR2 is SNEGSKA in the germline V gene (reference sequence). The CDR3 loop reads CSAIKGDQPQHF. In nucleotides, the CDR3 is TGCAGTGCTATCAAAGGAGATCAGCCCCAGCATTTT.

A few counts support this clonotype. This sequence joins TRBV6-5 and TRBJ1-3, with D unresolved. Germline V lookup: CDR1 MNHEY, CDR2 SVGAGI. The CDR3 runs 16 residues. V shed 0 bases and J shed 4 bases, with 13 bases lying between them. In DNA form, the CDR3 reads TGTGCCAGCAGTTACTCCTTGCCCGAGGGAGGAAACACCATATATTTT. As protein: CASSYSLPEGGNTIYF.

This clonotype was recorded a few times. The J gene is TRBJ2-2, the V gene TRBV20-1; D is unresolved. Germline V lookup: CDR1 DFQATT, CDR2 SNEGSKA (reference sequence). V was shortened by 7 bases and J by 3 bases, with 9 bases between the two germline ends. The CDR3 totals 12 residues. CDR3 residues: CSVTVDTGELFF. CDR3 nucleotide sequence: TGCAGTGTAACAGTGGACACCGGGGAGCTGTTTTTT.

The V and J genes are TRBV6-5 and TRBJ2-2; the D is unclear. Trimming shortened V by 6 bases and J by 3 bases, and 11 bases separated the two germline ends. This CDR3 region has 14 residues. Germline V gene lookup returns CDR1 MNHEY and CDR2 SVGAGI. CDR3 amino acids: CASSRRRHTGELFF. The DNA for the CDR3 is TGTGCCAGCAGCCGCCGACGCCACACCGGGGAGCTGTTTTTT.

The chain carries TRBV28 and TRBJ1-6; the D is unclear. This CDR3 region has 12 residues. V was pared by 6 bases and J by 9 bases, with 9 bases between. Germline lookup yields CDR1 MDHEN and CDR2 SYDVKM. CDR3 protein: CASRSQGSPLHF. Here the CDR3 DNA reads TGTGCCAGCAGATCCCAAGGTTCACCCCTCCACTTT.

In its sample, this clonotype was seen many times. The chain joins TRBV7-9 to TRBJ2-5, with D unresolved. Trimming pared 4 bases from V and 2 bases from J, leaving 11 bases between. CDR3 length: 14 amino acids. Germline CDR1 SEHNR, CDR2 FQNEAQ (reference sequence). The CDR3 here is CASSYWAVQETQYF. CDR3 nucleotides: TGTGCCAGCAGCTATTGGGCCGTGCAAGAGACCCAGTACTTC. The whole variable domain, filled in from reference TRBV7-9 and TRBJ2-5, reads DTGVSQNPRHKITKRGQNVTFRCDPISEHNRLYWYRQTLGQGPEFLTYFQNEAQLEKSRLLSDRFSAERPKGSFSTLEIQRTEQGDSAMYLCASSYWAVQETQYFGPGTRLLVL.

This CDR3 reads CASSPMFGSYNEQFF. CDR3 sequence (DNA): TGTGCCAGCAGTCCAATGTTTGGCTCCTACAATGAGCAGTTCTTC. V gene TRBV12-3 or TRBV12-4 combines with J gene TRBJ2-1; D gene uncertain. The length of the CDR3 is 15 residues. V lost 5 bases and J 0 bases, leaving 11 bases between the germline ends.

This clonotype appeared a few times. This rearrangement joins TRBV5-6 to TRBJ2-2, with 15 bases matching TRBD2. V shed 4 bases and J 8 bases; nucleotides not matched to a gene: 6. CDR1 SGHDT and CDR2 YYEEEE come from the germline V gene. There are 16 residues in the CDR3. The CDR3 coding sequence is TGTGCCAGCAGCCGATGGACTAGCGGGGGGGCAGGGGAGCTGTTTTTT. This encodes CASSRWTSGGAGELFF.

With respect to this clonotype: The junction differs from germline at one of its ends, possibly a read error. The genes are TRBV5-1 and TRBJ2-3, with 12 bases lining up with TRBD1. Germline assignment: CDR1 SGHRS and CDR2 YFSETQ. The CDR3 is made up of 16 amino acids. CDR3: CASRLGQGASTDTQYF. The DNA for the CDR3 is TGCGCCAGCCGCTTGGGACAGGGGGCCAGCACAGATACGCAGTATTTT.